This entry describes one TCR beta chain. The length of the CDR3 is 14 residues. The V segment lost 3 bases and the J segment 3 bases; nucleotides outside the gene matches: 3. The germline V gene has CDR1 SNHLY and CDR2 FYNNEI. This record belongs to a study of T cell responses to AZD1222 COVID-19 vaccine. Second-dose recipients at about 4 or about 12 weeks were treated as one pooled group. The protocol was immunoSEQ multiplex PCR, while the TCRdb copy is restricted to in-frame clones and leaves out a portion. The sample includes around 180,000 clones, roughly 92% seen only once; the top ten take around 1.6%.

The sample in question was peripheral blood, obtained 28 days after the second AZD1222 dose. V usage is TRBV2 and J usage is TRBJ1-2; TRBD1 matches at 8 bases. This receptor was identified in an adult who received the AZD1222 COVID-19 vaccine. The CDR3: CASSDMDRDYGYTF. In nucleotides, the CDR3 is TGTGCCAGCAGTGATATGGACAGGGACTATGGCTACACCTTC.